The rows below give T cell receptor beta chains drawn from one sample of a study of blood T cells in healthy people across ages. One entry per CDR3 protein results from TCRdb running MiXCR on the 5' RACE reads. In the table there are fewer than 2,000,000 distinct CDR3 sequences, about 39% of which are singletons. Source material: blood. These receptors were taken from a human donor in good health. The CDR3 runs from the conserved cysteine through the conserved F or W. D genes are given only for firm matches. Size values are once, few and many counts, or a class for expanded clones, and some rows have none.

J gene,D gene,clone size,V gene,CDR3 protein,CDR3 DNA
TRBJ2-1,TRBD1,.,TRBV7-8,CASRSTGAQFF,TGTGCCAGCAGATCGACAGGGGCGCAGTTCTTC
TRBJ2-5,.,.,TRBV29-1,CSVENGYQETQYF,TGCAGCGTTGAAAATGGGTACCAAGAGACCCAGTACTTC
TRBJ2-7,TRBD2,few,TRBV4-3,CASSQDRGSGVVFLYEQYF,TGCGCCAGCAGCCAAGATCGGGGTAGCGGGGTCGTATTCCTCTACGAGCAGTACTTC
TRBJ1-5,.,few,TRBV20-1,CSAREAYSNQPQHF,TGCAGTGCTAGAGAAGCCTATAGCAATCAGCCCCAGCATTTT
TRBJ2-4,.,.,TRBV15,CATSRGGPTSKPYNEQYF,TGTGCCACCAGCAGAGGAGGACCCACGTCAAAACCCTACAATGAGCAGTACTTC
TRBJ2-1,TRBD2,few,TRBV20-1,CSARGLAGFDEQFF,TGCAGTGCTAGGGGACTAGCGGGGTTCGATGAGCAGTTCTTC
TRBJ1-5,TRBD1,few,TRBV20-1,CSASPGQGFHQPQHF,TGCAGTGCTAGTCCGGGACAGGGGTTCCATCAGCCCCAGCATTTT
TRBJ1-2,.,few,TRBV5-1,CASSVEGPNYGYTF,TGCGCCAGCAGCGTGGAGGGACCAAACTATGGCTACACCTTC
TRBJ2-7,.,few,TRBV29-1,CSVDWGDSYEQYF,TGCAGCGTTGATTGGGGGGACTCCTACGAGCAGTACTTC
TRBJ2-4,.,.,TRBV12-5,CASDSGRGLVQYF,TGTGCTAGTGATTCGGGGAGGGGGCTAGTTCAGTACTTC
TRBJ2-3,.,.,TRBV20-1,CSASTGSLITDTQYF,TGCAGTGCTAGCACAGGGAGTTTGATCACAGATACGCAGTATTTT
TRBJ2-1,.,.,TRBV6-2/TRBV6-3,CASKPPRMTRKEEGSSGDEQFF,TGTGCCAGTAAACCCCCTCGGATGACTCGGAAAGAAGAAGGATCCTCGGGCGATGAGCAGTTCTTC